One TCR beta chain is described in this entry. The antigen is unknown. Sequencing templates came from extracted RNA that was reverse transcribed into cDNA. Some clones are missing from TCRdb's copy, which holds only in-frame ones; the method was immunoSEQ multiplex PCR. The sample holds about 82,000 clones, roughly 51% seen once. V lost 4 bases and J lost 7, with 19 bases in between. Looked up from germline, CDR1 is SEHNR and CDR2 is FQNEAQ (reference sequence). The CDR3 totals 15 residues. The sample originates from a study of CD8+ T cells in alopecia areata. Study-wide points: Sharing of TCR sequences between patients (possibly for HLA-related reasons) was less clear than in mice. It was lesional scalp, especially alopecia totalis/universalis, that showed higher clonality than normal scalp. Scalp sample data also include resident alphabeta T cells from normal skin.

Sequencing was carried out using NKG2D-high CD8+ T cells sorted from blood. The TCR originated in a human donor with alopecia areata. V usage is TRBV7-9 and J usage is TRBJ2-5, with D perhaps matching TRBD2 (5 bases). CDR3 in DNA: TGTGCCAGCAGCTCCCTTCGATACGGAGGCCGGACCCAGTACTTC. Translating gives CASSSLRYGGRTQYF.